Below are 32 T cell receptor beta chains sequenced from a single sample in a study of blood T cells in healthy people across ages. Together with a sample-barcoded 5' primer, a J-beta primer mix was included in a second PCR lasting roughly 6 to 12 cycles. MiXCR, applied by TCRdb to the 5' RACE reads, yields one record per CDR3 protein. The data hold 700,000 to 1,000,000 distinct CDR3 sequences, with about 42% observed a single time. The sample comprised blood. The origin of the receptors is a man aged 60-69 years in good health.

This chain links TRBV7-2 with TRBJ2-5; tentatively, D is TRBD2 (6 bases). The CDR3 covers 19 residues. Germline CDR1 reads SGHTA; CDR2 reads FQGNSA. V lost 5 bases, J lost 7 bases, and 32 bases lay in between. For the CDR3, the DNA is TGTGCCAGCAGCCCAATCGCGGGGTCAGCCCCGCGGGGCCCCTGGACCCAGTACTTC. It translates to CASSPIAGSAPRGPWTQYF.

With regard to this clonotype: At one end the junction does not follow the germline gene, possibly because of a read error. The chain has TRBV15 and TRBJ2-5, with D uncertain. The V gene's germline CDR1 is LNHNV and CDR2 YYDKDF (reference sequence). This CDR3 comprises 12 residues. CDR3 nucleotides: TGTGCCATCAGCAAGGGTGACGAGACCCAGTACTTC. Translation gives CAISKGDETQYF.

The V and J genes are TRBV9 and TRBJ2-4, with 10 bases fitting TRBD2. This CDR3 comprises 16 residues. Germline CDR1 is SGDLS and CDR2 is YYNGEE. The V gene end was trimmed by 3 bases and the J gene end by 2 bases; junction bases not matched to a gene: 5. The CDR3 loop is CASSEGLADSKNIQYF. The CDR3 DNA reads as TGTGCCAGCAGCGAAGGACTAGCGGATTCCAAAAACATTCAGTACTTC.

This rearrangement joins TRBV6-2 or TRBV6-3 to TRBJ2-7, with 10 bases that match TRBD1. Trimming cost V 8 bases and J 2 bases; bases outside gene matches: 6. The germline gives CDR1 MNHEY, CDR2 SVGEGT. The CDR3 is 14 residues long. CDR3 region: CASLTGTGAYEQYF. In DNA, the CDR3 is TGTGCCAGCCTGACCGGGACAGGGGCCTACGAGCAGTACTTC.

V usage is TRBV25-1 and J usage is TRBJ2-3; no clear D gene. The V gene's germline CDR1 is MGHDK and CDR2 SYGVNS. V gave up 7 bases and J gave up 11 bases, with 13 bases separating them. This CDR3 has 11 amino acids. The CDR3 spells CASMGSYGQYF. Here the CDR3 DNA reads TGTGCCAGCATGGGGTCCTACGGGCAGTATTTT.

This chain joins TRBV29-1 and TRBJ1-1; D remains ambiguous. Trimming took 2 bases from V and 0 from J, leaving 7 bases between them. Germline V CDR1 and CDR2: SQVTM, ANQGSEA. CDR3 size: 13 residues. The CDR3 sequence: CSVERLMNTEAFF. For the CDR3, the DNA is TGCAGCGTTGAAAGACTAATGAACACTGAAGCTTTCTTT.

This clonotype was counted many times. This chain uses TRBV29-1 with TRBJ1-2, with D tentatively TRBD1 (5 bases). V lost 4 bases, J lost 7 bases, and 19 bases lay in between. The CDR3 length is 14 residues. CDR1 SQVTM and CDR2 ANQGSEA come from the germline V gene. The CDR3 DNA reads TGCAGCGTTGGGGGGACCTTTAAAGAGGCTGGCTACACCTTC. Translation: CSVGGTFKEAGYTF.

The rearrangement links TRBV7-2 to TRBJ2-1; 10 bases align to TRBD2. The CDR3 has 15 residues. Germline V gene sequence: CDR1 SGHTA, CDR2 FQGNSA. J lost 7 bases, V lost 4 bases, and 7 bases had no gene match. CDR3 in DNA: TGTGCCAGCAGCTCGCAGCGGGGGGGAAGGAATGAGCAGTTCTTC. Its translation is CASSSQRGGRNEQFF. Based on the CDR3 plus reference TRBV7-2 and TRBJ2-1, the full variable domain is GAGVSQSPSNKVTEKGKDVELRCDPISGHTALYWYRQSLGQGLEFLIYFQGNSAPDKSGLPSDRFSAERTGGSVSTLTIQRTQQEDSAVYLCASSSQRGGRNEQFFGPGTRLTVL.

This clonotype was found a few times. The chain joins TRBV20-1 to TRBJ2-7; 7 positions match TRBD1. V was pared by 7 bases and J by 2 bases, with 8 bases of the junction left unmatched. CDR3 length: 13 amino acids. Germline CDR1 is DFQATT and CDR2 is SNEGSKA (reference sequence). CDR3 amino acids: CSGRPGGPYEQYF. The CDR3, as DNA: TGCAGTGGTAGGCCAGGGGGTCCCTACGAGCAGTACTTC.

This clonotype was observed many times. V and J are TRBV7-9 and TRBJ2-4; maybe TRBD2 (5 bases). The CDR3 contains 16 residues. Trimming shortened V by 5 bases and J by 2 bases, and 16 bases separated the two germline ends. Germline CDR1 SEHNR, CDR2 FQNEAQ (reference sequence). The CDR3 sequence: CASSPEGRGSKNIQYF. CDR3 in DNA: TGTGCCAGCAGCCCTGAGGGTCGGGGTTCCAAAAACATTCAGTACTTC.

CDR3 protein: CASSPPGSRTQETQYF. The CDR3 region has the DNA TGTGCCAGCTCACCACCGGGTAGCAGGACCCAAGAGACCCAGTACTTC. The V gene is TRBV18, the J gene TRBJ2-5, with D hard to call. The germline gives CDR1 KGHSH, CDR2 LQKENI. Trimming left V 0 bases short and J 1 base short, with 12 bases between. The CDR3 has 16 amino acids.

The chain employs TRBV15 and TRBJ2-3; D unclear. V was trimmed by 6 bases and J by 2 bases, leaving 3 bases between them. Germline V gene data show CDR1 as LNHNV and CDR2 as YYDKDF (reference sequence). CDR3 size: 11 residues. CDR3 sequence (DNA): TGTGCCACCAGGTTCACAGATACGCAGTATTTT. It encodes CATRFTDTQYF.

A remark on this clonotype: Germline is not matched at one junction end, which may reflect a read error. The chain recombines TRBV29-1 with TRBJ2-1; TRBD1 matches at 8 bases. The CDR3 contains 14 residues. The germline CDR1 and CDR2 sequences are SQVTM and ANQGSEA. CDR3 sequence: CSVVDRGKYNEQFF. CDR3 in DNA: TGCAGCGTAGTTGACAGGGGCAAATACAATGAACAGTTCTTC.

The chain combines TRBV2 with TRBJ2-4; unclear D gene. The J call is in doubt because the DNA end fits TRBJ2-7 better. Germline CDR1 is SNHLY and CDR2 is FYNNEI. CDR3 length: 13 residues. This chain's CDR3 is CASRGTKLGEQYF. CDR3 sequence (DNA): TGTGCCAGCAGGGGAACGAAACTCGGCGAGCAGTACTTC.

The genes are TRBV12-3 or TRBV12-4 and TRBJ1-2; TRBD1 matches at 7 bases. J lost 3 bases, V lost 5 bases, and 6 bases had no gene match. This CDR3 region has 14 residues. This chain's CDR3 is CASSGRQGHYGYTF. The CDR3 DNA reads TGTGCCAGCAGTGGTAGACAGGGTCACTATGGCTACACCTTC.

This chain uses TRBV12-3 or TRBV12-4 with TRBJ2-1; D is unresolved. V lost 5 bases and J 7 bases, leaving 12 bases between the germline ends. The length of the CDR3 is 13 residues. The CDR3 protein is CASSAPSENEQFF. The CDR3 DNA reads TGTGCCAGCAGTGCGCCTTCGGAGAATGAGCAGTTCTTC.

This clonotype showed up just a few times. The V and J genes are TRBV4-1 and TRBJ2-3; D call uncertain. V gave up 1 base and J gave up 6 bases, with 11 bases separating them. This CDR3 region has 14 residues. CDR1 MGHRA and CDR2 YSYEKL come from the germline V gene. CDR3 sequence (DNA): TGCGCCAGCAGCCAAGGTTCTAGTTTCGATACGCAGTATTTT. Residues: CASSQGSSFDTQYF.

The chain links TRBV7-2 to TRBJ2-1; 10 bases are a match to TRBD2. The J segment lost 6 bases and the V segment lost 5 bases, leaving 10 bases of the junction unmatched. The CDR3 consists of 16 residues. From germline, CDR1 is SGHTA and CDR2 FQGNSA. The CDR3 nucleotides read TGTGCCAGCAGCCCAGTCTACAGCGGGGGGGCCAATGAGCAGTTCTTC. This gives the protein CASSPVYSGGANEQFF.

The chain uses TRBV6-2 or TRBV6-3 and TRBJ2-5; either TRBD1 or TRBD2 may supply D (5 bases each). In germline, CDR1 is MNHEY, CDR2 SVGEGT. The CDR3 spans 14 residues. The ends were cut back, 2 bases at V and 5 bases at J, with 12 bases in the middle. CDR3 region: CASSYRGGWETQYF. For the CDR3, the DNA is TGTGCCAGCAGTTACCGTGGGGGTTGGGAGACCCAGTACTTC.

This clonotype is a singleton in its sample. The CDR3 coding sequence is TGTGCTAGTGGTTCAGGGGAGAGCTCCTACAATGAGCAGTTCTTC. It specifies CASGSGESSYNEQFF. V and J are TRBV12-5 and TRBJ2-1; possibly TRBD1 for D (6 bases). The CDR3 consists of 15 residues. V lost 4 bases and J 0 bases, leaving 10 bases between the germline ends. The germline V gene has CDR1 LGHNT and CDR2 FRNRAP.

As concerns this clonotype: A much larger clone sits a single nucleotide away, making a read error possible. The chain couples TRBV6-6 to TRBJ1-2; maybe TRBD1 (6 bases). V lost 5 bases and J lost 4, with 11 bases in between. This CDR3 is built from 13 residues. Looked up from germline, CDR1 is MNHNY and CDR2 is SVGAGI (reference sequence). CDR3 sequence reads: CASSPRGAYGYTF. CDR3 coding DNA: TGTGCCAGCAGTCCCCGGGGGGCCTATGGCTACACCTTC.

The chain recombines TRBV14 with TRBJ2-6; the D gene could be TRBD1 or TRBD2 (6 bases each). The V end was cut by 4 bases, the J end by 0 bases, with 16 bases between. Germline lookup yields CDR1 SGHDN and CDR2 FVKESK. CDR3 length: 18 amino acids. In nucleotides, the CDR3 is TGTGCCAGCAGCCCCGGACGGGGGCTGTTCTCTGGGGCCAACGTCCTGACTTTC. This translates into CASSPGRGLFSGANVLTF.

Only a few counts were recorded for this clonotype. The chain joins TRBV6-6 to TRBJ2-7, with 7 bases fitting TRBD1. The germline V gene encodes CDR1 MNHNY and CDR2 SVGAGI (reference sequence). After removal of 5 bases from V and 5 bases from J, the junction contained 6 bases not matched to a gene. The CDR3 runs 13 residues. CDR3 sequence: CASSRQGFNEQYF. DNA of the CDR3: TGTGCCAGCAGTCGACAGGGTTTTAACGAGCAGTACTTC.

The chain recombines TRBV11-2 with TRBJ1-4; possibly TRBD1 for D (5 bases). V was shortened by 4 bases and J by 7 bases, with 13 bases between the two germline ends. Germline CDR1 SGHAT, CDR2 FQNNGV. This CDR3 spans 14 amino acids. The CDR3 sequence: CASSSGGWREKLFF. In DNA, the CDR3 is TGTGCCAGCAGCTCCGGGGGGTGGCGTGAAAAACTGTTTTTT.

This clonotype has a handful of counts. This chain uses TRBV12-3 or TRBV12-4 with TRBJ2-3; possible D gene TRBD2, 7 bases. The ends were cut back, 3 bases at V and 4 bases at J, with 17 bases in the middle. There are 16 residues in the CDR3. DNA of the CDR3: TGTGCCAGCAGTTTTGGGGGGGCCTCCGGGGCAGATACGCAGTATTTT. Amino acids: CASSFGGASGADTQYF.

The chain carries TRBV4-3 and TRBJ2-1; 10 bases map to TRBD2. Looked up from germline, CDR1 is LGHNA and CDR2 is YSLEER. CDR3 length: 18 amino acids. The J segment lost 9 bases and the V segment lost 0 bases, leaving 14 bases of the junction unmatched. DNA for the CDR3: TGCGCCAGCAGCCAAGAGTCGTGGGCTAGCGGGGGCGGGGGTGAGCAGTTCTTC. Translation gives CASSQESWASGGGGEQFF.

CDR3: CASSEVGDTEAFF. The DNA for the CDR3 is TGTGCCAGCAGTGAAGTCGGCGACACTGAAGCTTTCTTT. V usage is TRBV6-1 and J usage is TRBJ1-1; D is ambiguous. The CDR3 covers 13 residues. With 1 base removed from V and 3 bases from J, the gap between germline ends came to 6 bases. CDR1 is MNHNS, CDR2 SASEGT, per germline.

The chain has TRBV11-2 and TRBJ2-5; D might be TRBD1 (6 bases). Between the trimmed V and J ends, which lost 5 bases and 5 bases, there was a span of 15 bases. Germline assignment: CDR1 SGHAT and CDR2 FQNNGV. The CDR3 is 14 amino acids. The CDR3 DNA sequence: TGTGCCAGCAGCCGATCAGGGGCCCCCGAGACCCAGTACTTC. This encodes CASSRSGAPETQYF.

Comments on this clonotype: At one end, the junction sequence differs from germline, possibly due to a read error. The rearrangement joins TRBV9 to TRBJ2-1, with 8 bases matching TRBD1. CDR3 size: 15 residues. CDR1 SGDLS and CDR2 YYNGEE come from the germline V gene. CDR3 bases: TGTGCCTGCAGCCCGACAGGGGTCCCCTACAATGAGCAGTTCTTC. Translated, it gives CACSPTGVPYNEQFF.

Remarks on this clonotype: One end of the junction fails to match germline, which may point to a read error. The rearrangement uses TRBV29-1 and TRBJ2-7; maybe TRBD1 (7 bases). CDR1 is SQVTM and CDR2 is ANQGSEA in the germline V gene. The CDR3 covers 15 residues. CDR3 bases: TGCAGCGTCGAAGGCGGGACAGAAAGGTCCTACGAGCAGTACTTC. This translates into CSVEGGTERSYEQYF.

The rearrangement uses TRBV5-1 and TRBJ2-4; D is perhaps TRBD1 (5 bases). CDR1 and CDR2 (germline): SGHRS, YFSETQ. V lost 0 bases and J lost 13, with 20 bases in between. The CDR3 has 15 amino acids. The CDR3 region has the DNA TGCGCCAGCAGCTTGGCGGGCAGGGTTGGGGATGAGCAGTACTTC. Translated: CASSLAGRVGDEQYF. Drawing the rest from reference TRBV5-1 and TRBJ2-4, the complete variable domain is KAGVTQTPRYLIKTRGQQVTLSCSPISGHRSVSWYQQTPGQGLQFLFEYFSETQRNKGNFPGRFSGRQFSNSRSEMNVSTLELGDSALYLCASSLAGRVGDEQYFGAGTRLSVL.

This sequence joins TRBV10-3 and TRBJ2-5; TRBD2 matches 13 bases. Per the germline V gene, CDR1 is ENHRY and CDR2 is SYGVKD. This CDR3 has 16 amino acids. The J segment lost 1 base and the V segment lost 6 bases, leaving 5 bases of the junction unmatched. The CDR3 sequence: CAIRAGLAGVQETQYF. In DNA, the CDR3 is TGTGCCATCAGAGCAGGACTAGCGGGAGTCCAAGAGACCCAGTACTTC.